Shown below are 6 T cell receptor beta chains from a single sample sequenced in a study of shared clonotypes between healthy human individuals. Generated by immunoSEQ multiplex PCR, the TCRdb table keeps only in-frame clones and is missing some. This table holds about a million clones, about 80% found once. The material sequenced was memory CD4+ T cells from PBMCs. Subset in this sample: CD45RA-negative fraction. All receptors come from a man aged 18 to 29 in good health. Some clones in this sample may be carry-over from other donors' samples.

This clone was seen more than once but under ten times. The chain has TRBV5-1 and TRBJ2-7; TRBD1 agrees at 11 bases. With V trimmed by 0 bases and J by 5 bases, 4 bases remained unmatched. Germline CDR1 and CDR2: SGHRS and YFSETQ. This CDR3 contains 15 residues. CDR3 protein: CASSLAGTGGNEQYF. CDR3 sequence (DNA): TGCGCCAGCAGCTTGGCCGGGACAGGGGGGAACGAGCAGTACTTC.

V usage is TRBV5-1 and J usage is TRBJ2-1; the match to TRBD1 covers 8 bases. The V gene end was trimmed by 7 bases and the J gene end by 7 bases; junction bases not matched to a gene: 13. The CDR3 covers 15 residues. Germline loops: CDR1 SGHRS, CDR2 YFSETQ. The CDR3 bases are TGCGCCAGCGGGTGGGGCCAGGGGGCGAGGAATGAGCAGTTCTTC. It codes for CASGWGQGARNEQFF.

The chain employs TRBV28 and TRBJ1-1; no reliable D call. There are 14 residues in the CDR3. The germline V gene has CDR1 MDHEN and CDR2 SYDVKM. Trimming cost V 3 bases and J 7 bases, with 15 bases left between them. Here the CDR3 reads CASSLFPRAGEAFF. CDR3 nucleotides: TGTGCCAGCAGTTTGTTCCCTCGGGCAGGTGAAGCTTTCTTT.

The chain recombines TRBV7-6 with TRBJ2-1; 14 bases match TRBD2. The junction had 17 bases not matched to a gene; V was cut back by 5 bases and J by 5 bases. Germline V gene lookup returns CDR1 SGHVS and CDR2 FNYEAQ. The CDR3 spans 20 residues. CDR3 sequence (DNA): TGTGCCAGCAGCATAGGGACTAGCGGGAGTTCGGGAGCCAATCACAATGAGCAGTTCTTC. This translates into CASSIGTSGSSGANHNEQFF.

CDR3 loop: CASSLRTGGAYEQYF. In DNA, the CDR3 is TGTGCCAGCAGCTTACGGACAGGGGGGGCCTACGAGCAGTACTTC. The chain links TRBV7-2 to TRBJ2-7; TRBD1 aligns across 10 bases. Looked up from germline, CDR1 is SGHTA and CDR2 is FQGNSA. V trimming: 2 bases; J trimming: 2 bases; junction bases outside the gene matches: 3. The CDR3 sequence is 15 residues long.

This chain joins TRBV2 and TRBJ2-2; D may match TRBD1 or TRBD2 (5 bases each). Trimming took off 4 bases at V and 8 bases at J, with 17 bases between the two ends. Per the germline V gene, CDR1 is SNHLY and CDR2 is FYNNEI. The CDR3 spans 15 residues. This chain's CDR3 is CASSAEGIGAGELFF. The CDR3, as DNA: TGTGCCAGCAGTGCTGAGGGGATCGGGGCAGGGGAGCTGTTTTTT.